This TCR beta chain was found in a study of radiation and T cells in renal cell carcinoma. Study-wide results and limits: No pretreatment tumor biopsies were available for baseline clonotypes. In blood, top tumor clones expanded by 2 weeks, shrinking by 4.

The CDR3 is made up of 16 amino acids. V was cut by 1 base and J by 4 bases, with 16 bases left in between. CDR1 is SGHDN, CDR2 FVKESK, per germline. Only in-frame clones appear in the TCRdb table, and some are missing; sequencing was by immunoSEQ multiplex PCR. The table has roughly 100,000 clones, roughly 84% seen once; the top ten hold roughly 7.9%. The sample's time point: blood 4 weeks post-SBRT, at nephrectomy. The sample's treatment: 15 Gy SBRT to primary tumor, nephrectomy 4 weeks later. Blood was sampled at baseline, 2 weeks and 4 weeks after SBRT. Notes on this clone: The antigen remains unidentified.

Sequencing was performed on blood, taken from a patient whose treatment included radiotherapy and nephrectomy. The sequence came from a man aged 55 to 70 with renal cell carcinoma. The chain joins TRBV14 to TRBJ2-5; D gene uncertain. As DNA, the CDR3 is TGTGCCAGCAGCCAAGCCAGGTCGGCAGAGAGAGAGACCCAGTACTTC. It yields the protein CASSQARSAERETQYF.